The next 12 T cell receptor beta chains were all read from a single sample in a study of T cell responses to AZD1222 COVID-19 vaccine. The repertoire was sequenced with immunoSEQ multiplex PCR; TCRdb's copy has only in-frame clones and lacks some. The sample gives 80,000 to 130,000 clones, about 87% of which show up once; 3% to 3.5% is in the top ten. The sequenced sample was peripheral blood, obtained on day 0 of AZD1222 vaccination. The receptors were sampled from an adult in good health.

The chain is built from TRBV4-2 and TRBJ1-2; D not certain. The V and J ends lost 1 base and 2 bases respectively, with 5 bases between them. The CDR3 covers 13 residues. Germline lookup yields CDR1 LGHNA and CDR2 YNFKEQ. Here the CDR3 reads CASSQARNYGYTF. The CDR3 DNA reads as TGTGCCAGCAGCCAAGCACGAAACTATGGCTACACCTTC.

Details on this clone: One end of the junction does not line up with germline, which may come from a read error. The chain uses TRBV10-3 and TRBJ1-2, with D unresolved. From germline, CDR1 is ENHRY and CDR2 SYGVKD. The CDR3 spans 10 residues. The CDR3 protein is CATSNYGYTF. Here the CDR3 DNA reads TGTGCCACCAGTAACTATGGCTACACCTTC.

The J gene is TRBJ2-5, the V gene TRBV7-2; D not certain. V gave up 3 bases and J gave up 1 base, with 12 bases separating them. This CDR3 comprises 15 residues. CDR1 SGHTA and CDR2 FQGNSA come from the germline V gene. As DNA, the CDR3 is TGTGCCAGCAGCTTTTATCTCAGAGCCCAAGAGACCCAGTACTTC. Its protein product is CASSFYLRAQETQYF.

The CDR3 here is CASRGVAGFLPTDTEAFF. The CDR3, as DNA: TGCGCCAGCAGGGGAGTTGCGGGGTTTCTTCCCACTGACACTGAAGCTTTCTTT. The chain recombines TRBV5-1 with TRBJ1-1; D not resolved. The CDR3 spans 18 residues. Trimming pared 5 bases from V and 3 bases from J, leaving 26 bases between. The germline V gene has CDR1 SGHRS and CDR2 YFSETQ. Full variable domain (outside the CDR3, taken from reference TRBV5-1 and TRBJ1-1): KAGVTQTPRYLIKTRGQQVTLSCSPISGHRSVSWYQQTPGQGLQFLFEYFSETQRNKGNFPGRFSGRQFSNSRSEMNVSTLELGDSALYLCASRGVAGFLPTDTEAFFGQGTRLTVV.

Written as DNA, the CDR3 is TGTGCCAGCAGTCATCCGGGACAAGCGCAGAGGGCCCAGTACTTC. Translation gives CASSHPGQAQRAQYF. The rearrangement links TRBV6-2 or TRBV6-3 to TRBJ2-5; possible D gene TRBD1, 6 bases. In germline, CDR1 is MNHEY, CDR2 SVGEGT. This CDR3 has 15 amino acids. The V and J ends lost 5 bases and 9 bases respectively, with 22 bases between them.

In this sample, this clone turned up once. The chain joins TRBV2 to TRBJ1-1; D is uncertain. This CDR3 has 14 residues. V was trimmed by 5 bases and J by 0 bases, leaving 10 bases between them. Germline V gives CDR1 SNHLY, CDR2 FYNNEI. CDR3 loop: CASSPTTVNTEAFF. CDR3 in DNA: TGTGCCAGCAGTCCGACTACAGTGAACACTGAAGCTTTCTTT.

This clone showed up just once. The CDR3 region is CASSPRVTAGAGDTEAFF. CDR3 sequence (DNA): TGTGCCAGCAGCCCCCGGGTCACCGCAGGGGCGGGGGACACTGAAGCTTTCTTT. J is TRBJ1-1 and V is TRBV3-1 (or the pseudogene TRBV3-2), with D tentatively TRBD1 (6 bases). Trimming took off 4 bases at V and 3 bases at J, with 24 bases between the two ends. CDR1 is LGHDT, CDR2 YNNKEL, per germline (reference sequence). The CDR3 spans 18 residues.

The CDR3, as DNA: TGCGCCAGCAGCTTGGTGGGGTGGGGCACTGAAGCTTTCTTT. Amino acid sequence: CASSLVGWGTEAFF. The chain carries TRBV5-1 and TRBJ1-1; no definite D call. This CDR3 has 14 amino acids. Germline-derived CDR1 and CDR2 are SGHRS and YFSETQ. V lost 0 bases and J lost 4, with 10 bases in between. Full variable domain (outside the CDR3, taken from reference TRBV5-1 and TRBJ1-1): KAGVTQTPRYLIKTRGQQVTLSCSPISGHRSVSWYQQTPGQGLQFLFEYFSETQRNKGNFPGRFSGRQFSNSRSEMNVSTLELGDSALYLCASSLVGWGTEAFFGQGTRLTVV.

The table lists this clone with a few counts. The rearrangement links TRBV21-1 to TRBJ2-3; the table's D call, TRBD1, was not checked against the DNA. TRBV21-1 is labeled a pseudogene. CDR3 length: 17 residues. The CDR3 reads CASSFGTPGQLTDTQYF. The CDR3 coding sequence is TGTGCCAGCAGCTTTGGGACTCCGGGACAGCTCACAGATACGCAGTATTTT.

Points on this clone: Other DNA sequences from this sample encode an identical CDR3 as well. The chain combines TRBV12-3 or TRBV12-4 with TRBJ1-1, with D possibly TRBD1 on 5 matching bases. The CDR3 runs 13 residues. Trimming shortened V by 7 bases and J by 5 bases, and 14 bases separated the two germline ends. CDR3 sequence reads: CASNIFGGTEAFF. In nucleotides, the CDR3 is TGTGCCAGCAATATTTTTGGGGGGACTGAAGCTTTCTTT.

V usage is TRBV19 and J usage is TRBJ1-1; D not certain. From germline, CDR1 is LNHDA and CDR2 SQIVND (reference sequence). This CDR3 is 13 amino acids long. Deletions cut 3 bases from V and 3 bases from J, with 8 bases between. CDR3: CASSIQRDTEAFF. CDR3 sequence (DNA): TGTGCCAGTAGTATCCAAAGGGACACTGAAGCTTTCTTT.

V usage is TRBV28 and J usage is TRBJ2-3; D gene unclear. The CDR3 covers 15 residues. Germline V lookup: CDR1 MDHEN, CDR2 SYDVKM. V was cut by 7 bases and J by 2 bases, with 16 bases left in between. The DNA of the CDR3 is TGTGCCAGCAAAAAACGCTGGCCAGTCACAGATACGCAGTATTTT. Amino acid sequence: CASKKRWPVTDTQYF.